This T cell receptor beta chain was retrieved from a study of blood T cells in healthy people across ages. Study-wide results and caveats: Higher diversity and more naive CD4+ cells were features of long-lived donors, compared to aged donors. Significant beta diversity loss was already apparent by age approximately 38, declining roughly linearly.

In the case of this clonotype: The antigen remains undetermined.

A sample-barcoded 5' primer and a J-beta primer mix were used in a second PCR of about 7 to 12 cycles. TCRdb passed the 5' RACE reads through MiXCR, listing each CDR3 protein once. The sample has hundreds of thousands of distinct CDR3 sequences, roughly 27% seen once. This CDR3 comprises 14 residues. Trimming took 4 bases from V and 3 from J, leaving 10 bases between them. Germline CDR1 SGHNT, CDR2 YYREEE (reference sequence). The J gene is TRBJ1-4, the V gene TRBV5-4, with a tentative D call TRBD1 (5 bases). The specimen sequenced was blood. The source is a woman in her 70s in good health. The CDR3 sequence is CASSRGDPNEKLFF. The CDR3 DNA reads TGTGCCAGCAGCCGGGGGGATCCTAATGAAAAACTGTTTTTT. Together with reference TRBV5-4 and TRBJ1-4, the CDR3 gives the full variable domain: ETGVTQSPTHLIKTRGQQVTLRCSSQSGHNTVSWYQQALGQGPQFIFQYYREEENGRGNFPPRFSGLQFPNYSSELNVNALELDDSALYLCASSRGDPNEKLFFGSGTQLSVL.